Listed here are 3 T cell receptor beta chains from one sample, sequenced in a study of control samples from healthy donors and cancer patients (dated by TCRdb to about 2020). The library came from the immunoSEQ multiplex PCR assay. Drawn from immuneACCESS, this table holds only the in-frame rearrangements with V and J called that TCRdb kept. Clones are partly lost; checked studies trace under half to an unresolved V gene and leave the rest unexplained. This sample is represented by 190,000 or so clones; around 93% of them were singletons. Over 1.3% of the sample comes from the top ten. Sequenced sample: blood. Receptor source: a man aged 18 to 29 in good health.

The chain employs TRBV30 and TRBJ1-1; perhaps TRBD1 as D (6 bases). The V gene's germline CDR1 is GTSNPN and CDR2 SVGIG (reference sequence). The V end was cut by 4 bases, the J end by 6 bases, with 12 bases between. The CDR3 has 12 residues. The CDR3, as DNA: TGTGCCTGGAACCAGGGGAATGCTGAAGCTTTCTTT. It codes for CAWNQGNAEAFF.

This clone has just a few counts. V gene TRBV10-1 combines with J gene TRBJ2-5, with D possibly matching TRBD2 (6 bases). The CDR3 extends over 14 amino acids. Between the trimmed V and J ends, which lost 1 base and 5 bases, there was a span of 11 bases. Germline V CDR1 and CDR2: WNHNN, SYGVQD (reference sequence). CDR3 in amino acids: CASSEFGGLETQYF. The CDR3 DNA reads as TGCGCCAGCAGTGAGTTCGGAGGGCTGGAGACCCAGTACTTC.

The V call is TRBV19, the J call TRBJ1-5; D uncertain. V was shortened by 5 bases and J by 2 bases, with 13 bases between the two germline ends. This CDR3 is built from 15 residues. Germline V gives CDR1 LNHDA, CDR2 SQIVND (reference sequence). This chain's CDR3 is CASSWQVDGNQPQHF. CDR3 nucleotide sequence: TGTGCCAGTAGTTGGCAGGTTGATGGCAATCAGCCCCAGCATTTT.